Following are 12 T cell receptor beta chains from one sample sequenced in a study of response to subunit inactivated influenza vaccine. TCRdb independently ran MiXCR on the RT-PCR reads; one entry per CDR3 protein. Among about half a million distinct CDR3 sequences listed, about a tenth were seen once. The sequences come from PBMCs from blood, collected more than 35 days after vaccination. These receptors were collected from a man between 50 and 59 years old who received an inactivated influenza vaccine.

The rearrangement links TRBV9 to TRBJ2-2; no firm D call. Germline values: CDR1 SGDLS, CDR2 YYNGEE. The germline V and J ends were trimmed by 3 bases and 4 bases, with 16 bases remaining between them. CDR3 length: 16 amino acids. CDR3 residues: CASSAPRDSFTGELFF. Written as DNA, the CDR3 is TGTGCCAGCAGCGCCCCCAGAGACTCCTTCACCGGGGAGCTGTTTTTT.

This clonotype was seen many times. V gene TRBV6-1 combines with J gene TRBJ2-1, with D perhaps TRBD1 (7 bases). The length of the CDR3 is 15 residues. Germline values: CDR1 MNHNS, CDR2 SASEGT. The V and J ends lost 4 bases and 8 bases respectively, with 18 bases between them. This CDR3 reads CASSAPGGGGDEQFF. The CDR3, as DNA: TGTGCCAGCAGTGCCCCAGGGGGAGGTGGTGATGAGCAGTTCTTC.

The chain uses TRBV11-2 and TRBJ2-7, with 13 nucleotides matching TRBD2. The J segment lost 3 bases and the V segment lost 5 bases, leaving 10 bases of the junction unmatched. The germline V gene encodes CDR1 SGHAT and CDR2 FQNNGV. The CDR3 loop spans 17 amino acids. The CDR3 DNA reads TGTGCCAGCAGCGCGGGACTAGCGGGAAATATGCTCTACGAGCAGTACTTC. The encoded protein is CASSAGLAGNMLYEQYF.

This rearrangement joins TRBV7-8 to TRBJ2-3; D gene uncertain. The CDR3 is 18 residues long. With 1 base removed from V and 0 bases from J, the gap between germline ends came to 17 bases. Germline V gives CDR1 SGHVS, CDR2 FQNEAQ. Written as DNA, the CDR3 is TGTGCCAGCAGCTTAGGCACCACAGTAGTAGGAAGCACAGATACGCAGTATTTT. It translates to CASSLGTTVVGSTDTQYF.

Many counts were recorded for this clonotype. This chain uses TRBV5-5 with TRBJ2-1, with TRBD2 matching over 9 bases. Germline CDR1 reads SGHKS; CDR2 reads YYEKEE (reference sequence). V lost 4 bases to trimming and J lost 0 bases; unmatched junction nucleotides: 5. This CDR3 is 16 amino acids long. The CDR3 region is CASSHLAGSSYNEQFF. The CDR3 DNA sequence: TGTGCCAGCAGCCACCTAGCGGGGAGCTCCTACAATGAGCAGTTCTTC.

This sequence joins TRBV7-2 and TRBJ2-7, with D maybe TRBD2 (5 bases). In germline, CDR1 is SGHTA, CDR2 FQGNSA. V dropped 3 bases and J dropped 7 bases, with 16 bases sitting between them. The CDR3 is made up of 14 amino acids. CDR3 sequence: CASSLGWTRGEQYF. Written as DNA, the CDR3 is TGTGCCAGCAGCTTGGGGTGGACCCGCGGGGAGCAGTACTTC.

CDR3: CASRGGLSSYNEQFF. CDR3 DNA: TGCGCCAGCCGCGGGGGGCTTAGCTCCTACAATGAGCAGTTCTTC. The genes are TRBV5-1 and TRBJ2-1, with 8 bases aligning to TRBD2. The CDR3 sequence is 15 residues long. In germline, CDR1 is SGHRS, CDR2 YFSETQ. V shed 7 bases, J shed 0 bases, and the junction held 6 bases outside the gene matches.

This clonotype was recorded at least ten times. This chain uses TRBV7-9 with TRBJ1-5; TRBD1 might be the D (5 bases). V shed 1 base and J shed 7 bases, with 14 bases lying between them. This CDR3 is 15 amino acids long. From germline, CDR1 is SEHNR and CDR2 FQNEAQ (reference sequence). The CDR3 sequence: CASSLDGTAGQPQHF. The CDR3 bases are TGTGCCAGCAGCTTAGACGGGACCGCTGGCCAGCCCCAGCATTTT.

This clonotype was seen a handful of times. The chain couples TRBV7-9 to TRBJ1-1, with 7 bases that match TRBD1. This CDR3 is 15 amino acids long. Losses at the gene ends were 5 bases for V and 10 bases for J; bases not matched to a gene: 16. CDR1 and CDR2 from the germline V gene are SEHNR and FQNEAQ (reference sequence). The chain's CDR3 is CASSTLNRDSWRAFF. The CDR3 DNA sequence: TGTGCCAGCAGCACCCTAAACCGGGACAGCTGGCGAGCTTTCTTT.

This clonotype was counted a few times. The chain has TRBV18 and TRBJ1-6; D is possibly TRBD1 (5 bases). Germline V gene data show CDR1 as KGHSH and CDR2 as LQKENI. The V end lost 2 bases, the J end lost 7 bases, and 6 bases lay between the germline ends. The CDR3 is 13 amino acids. The CDR3 region has the DNA TGTGCCAGCTCACCAGGGGCAAATTCACCCCTCCACTTT. Translating gives CASSPGANSPLHF.

This clonotype showed up many times. V gene TRBV12-3 or TRBV12-4 combines with J gene TRBJ1-5; D is uncertain. V lost 6 bases and J lost 6, with 9 bases in between. This CDR3 contains 12 residues. CDR3 bases: TGTGCCAGCAGACTCCCCCCTCAGCCCCAGCATTTT. Encoded protein: CASRLPPQPQHF.

The chain combines TRBV15 with TRBJ2-5; D is ambiguous. Looked up from germline, CDR1 is LNHNV and CDR2 is YYDKDF (reference sequence). Trimming shortened V by 0 bases and J by 1 base, and 6 bases separated the two germline ends. The length of the CDR3 is 14 residues. The CDR3 nucleotides are TGTGCCACCAGCAGAGATCCAACCCAAGAGACCCAGTACTTC. This translates into CATSRDPTQETQYF.